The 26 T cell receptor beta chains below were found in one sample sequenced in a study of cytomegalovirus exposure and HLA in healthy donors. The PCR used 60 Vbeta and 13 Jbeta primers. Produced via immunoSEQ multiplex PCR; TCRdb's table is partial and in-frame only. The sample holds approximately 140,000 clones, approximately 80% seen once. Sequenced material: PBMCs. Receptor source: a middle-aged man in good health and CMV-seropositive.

CDR3 coding DNA: TGTGCCAGCAGTTTATGGGCCAACGGAGAGACCCAGTACTTC. Its protein product is CASSLWANGETQYF. J is TRBJ2-5 and V is TRBV27; D is ambiguous. CDR1 MNHEY and CDR2 SMNVEV come from the germline V gene (reference sequence). The CDR3 sequence is 14 residues long. The V end lost 1 base, the J end lost 4 bases, and 10 bases lay between the germline ends.

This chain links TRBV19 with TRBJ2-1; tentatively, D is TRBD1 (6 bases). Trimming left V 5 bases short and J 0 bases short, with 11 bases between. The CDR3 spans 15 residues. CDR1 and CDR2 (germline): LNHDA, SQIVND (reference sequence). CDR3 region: CASSPNRVSYNEQFF. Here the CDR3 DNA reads TGTGCCAGTAGTCCGAACAGGGTCTCCTACAATGAGCAGTTCTTC.

CDR3 in DNA: TGCGCCAGCAGCTTGGTATCGGGGGCTGAAGCTTTCTTT. It yields the protein CASSLVSGAEAFF. J is TRBJ1-1 and V is TRBV5-1; possibly TRBD1 for D (5 bases). Germline assignment: CDR1 SGHRS and CDR2 YFSETQ. The CDR3 extends over 13 amino acids. Trimming removed 0 bases at V and 6 bases at J, with 9 bases between.

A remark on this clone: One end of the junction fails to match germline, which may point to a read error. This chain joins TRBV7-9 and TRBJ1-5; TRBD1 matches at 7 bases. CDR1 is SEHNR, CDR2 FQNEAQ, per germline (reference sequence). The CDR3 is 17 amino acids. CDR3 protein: CSSSLWTGQHSNQPQHF. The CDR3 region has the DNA TGTTCCAGCAGCCTCTGGACAGGTCAACATAGCAATCAGCCCCAGCATTTT.

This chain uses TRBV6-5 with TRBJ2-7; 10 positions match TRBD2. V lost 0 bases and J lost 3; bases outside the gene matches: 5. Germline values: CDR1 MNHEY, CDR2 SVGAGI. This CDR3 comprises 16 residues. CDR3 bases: TGTGCCAGCAGTTACTCCGCCGGGACTAGCGTCTACGAGCAGTACTTC. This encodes CASSYSAGTSVYEQYF.

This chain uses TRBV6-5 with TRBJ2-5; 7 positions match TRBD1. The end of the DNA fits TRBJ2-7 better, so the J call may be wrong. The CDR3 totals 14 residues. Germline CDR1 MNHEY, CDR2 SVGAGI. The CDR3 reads CASSFEGGRSEQYF. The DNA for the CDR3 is TGTGCCAGCAGTTTTGAAGGGGGCAGAAGCGAGCAGTACTTC.

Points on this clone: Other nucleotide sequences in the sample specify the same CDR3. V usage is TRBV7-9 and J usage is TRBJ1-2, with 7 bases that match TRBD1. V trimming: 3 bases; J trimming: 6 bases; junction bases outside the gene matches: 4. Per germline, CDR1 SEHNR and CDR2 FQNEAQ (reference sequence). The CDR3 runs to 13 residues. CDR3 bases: TGTGCCAGCAGCTTTCCAGGGGGAAATGGCTACACCTTC. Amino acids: CASSFPGGNGYTF.

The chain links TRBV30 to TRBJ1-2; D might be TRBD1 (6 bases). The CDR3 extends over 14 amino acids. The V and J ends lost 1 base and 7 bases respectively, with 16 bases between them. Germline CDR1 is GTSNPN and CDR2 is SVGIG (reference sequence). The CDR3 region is CAWSGVSGAGGYTF. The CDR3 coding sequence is TGTGCCTGGAGTGGGGTTTCAGGGGCGGGTGGCTACACCTTC.

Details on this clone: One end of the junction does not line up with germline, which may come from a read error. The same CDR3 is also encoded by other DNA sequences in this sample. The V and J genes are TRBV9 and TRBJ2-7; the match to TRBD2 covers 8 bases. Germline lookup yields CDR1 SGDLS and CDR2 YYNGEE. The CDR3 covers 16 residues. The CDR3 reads CASSVGSSGTYYEQYF. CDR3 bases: TGTGCCAGTAGCGTAGGGAGTAGCGGGACCTACTACGAGCAGTACTTC. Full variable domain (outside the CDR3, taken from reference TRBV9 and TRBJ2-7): DSGVTQTPKHLITATGQRVTLRCSPRSGDLSVYWYQQSLDQGLQFLIQYYNGEERAKGNILERFSAQQFPDLHSELNLSSLELGDSALYFCASSVGSSGTYYEQYFGPGTRLTVT.

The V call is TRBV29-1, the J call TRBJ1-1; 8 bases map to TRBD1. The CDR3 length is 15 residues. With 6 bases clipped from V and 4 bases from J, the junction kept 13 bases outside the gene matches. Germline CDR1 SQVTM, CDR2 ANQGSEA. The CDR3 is CSVGQGVGLVTEAFF. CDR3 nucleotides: TGCAGCGTCGGACAGGGTGTGGGGCTAGTCACTGAAGCTTTCTTT.

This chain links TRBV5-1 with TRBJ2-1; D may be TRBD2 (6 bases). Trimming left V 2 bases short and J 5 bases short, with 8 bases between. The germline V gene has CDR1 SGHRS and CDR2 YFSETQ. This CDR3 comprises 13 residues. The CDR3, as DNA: TGCGCCAGCAGCTTTGGCGGGAACAATGAGCAGTTCTTC. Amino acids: CASSFGGNNEQFF. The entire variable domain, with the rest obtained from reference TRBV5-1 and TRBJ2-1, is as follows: KAGVTQTPRYLIKTRGQQVTLSCSPISGHRSVSWYQQTPGQGLQFLFEYFSETQRNKGNFPGRFSGRQFSNSRSEMNVSTLELGDSALYLCASSFGGNNEQFFGPGTRLTVL.

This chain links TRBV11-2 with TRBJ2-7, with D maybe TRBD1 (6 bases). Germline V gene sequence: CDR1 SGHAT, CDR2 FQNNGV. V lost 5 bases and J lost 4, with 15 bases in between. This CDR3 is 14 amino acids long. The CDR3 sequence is CASSHQGILYEQYF. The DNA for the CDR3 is TGTGCCAGCAGCCATCAGGGGATCCTATACGAGCAGTACTTC.

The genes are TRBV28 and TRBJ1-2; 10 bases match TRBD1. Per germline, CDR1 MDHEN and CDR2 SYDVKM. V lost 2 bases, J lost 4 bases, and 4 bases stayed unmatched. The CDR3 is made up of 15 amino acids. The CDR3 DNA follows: TGTGCCAGCAGTTTAAGGGACAGGGGAACCTATGGCTACACCTTC. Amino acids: CASSLRDRGTYGYTF.

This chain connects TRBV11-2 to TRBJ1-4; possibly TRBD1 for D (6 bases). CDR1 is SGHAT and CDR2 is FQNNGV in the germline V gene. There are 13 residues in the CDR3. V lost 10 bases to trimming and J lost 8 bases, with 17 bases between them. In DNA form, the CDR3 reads TGTGCCACCAGGGGTTCAGGGGAGGAAAAACTGTTTTTT. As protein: CATRGSGEEKLFF.

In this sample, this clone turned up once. The CDR3: CAWSVPGTDPYGYTF. The CDR3 DNA follows: TGTGCCTGGAGTGTACCTGGGACAGATCCATATGGCTACACCTTC. The chain joins TRBV30 to TRBJ1-2, with TRBD1 matching over 7 bases. This CDR3 is built from 15 residues. V lost 0 bases to trimming and J lost 5 bases; unmatched junction nucleotides: 9. From germline, CDR1 is GTSNPN and CDR2 SVGIG (reference sequence).

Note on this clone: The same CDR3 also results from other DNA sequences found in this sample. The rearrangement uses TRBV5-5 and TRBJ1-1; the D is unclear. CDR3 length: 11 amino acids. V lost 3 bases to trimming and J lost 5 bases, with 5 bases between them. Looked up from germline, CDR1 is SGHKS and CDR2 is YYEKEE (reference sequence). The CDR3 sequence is CASSSRTEAFF. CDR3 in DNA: TGTGCCAGCAGCTCTAGGACTGAAGCTTTCTTT.

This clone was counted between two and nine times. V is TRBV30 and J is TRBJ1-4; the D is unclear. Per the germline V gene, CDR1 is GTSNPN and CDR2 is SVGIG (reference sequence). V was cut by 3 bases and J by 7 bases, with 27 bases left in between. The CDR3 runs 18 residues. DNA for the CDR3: TGTGCCTGGAGCCGTGGCGCGGGTTCGGTGTTGATGTTTGAAAAACTGTTTTTT. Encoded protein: CAWSRGAGSVLMFEKLFF.

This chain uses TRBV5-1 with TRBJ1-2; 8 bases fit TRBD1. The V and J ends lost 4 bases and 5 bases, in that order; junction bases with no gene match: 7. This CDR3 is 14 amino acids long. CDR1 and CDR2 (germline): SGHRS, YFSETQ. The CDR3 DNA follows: TGCGCCAGCAGCGCCTCCGGACAGGGATATGGCTACACCTTC. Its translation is CASSASGQGYGYTF.

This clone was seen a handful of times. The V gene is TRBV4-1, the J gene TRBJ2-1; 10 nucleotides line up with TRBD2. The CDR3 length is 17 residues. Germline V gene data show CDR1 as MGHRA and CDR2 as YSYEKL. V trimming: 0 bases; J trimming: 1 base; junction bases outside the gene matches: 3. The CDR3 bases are TGCGCCAGCAGCCAAGATTGGACTAGCGGTTCCTACAATGAGCAGTTCTTC. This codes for CASSQDWTSGSYNEQFF.

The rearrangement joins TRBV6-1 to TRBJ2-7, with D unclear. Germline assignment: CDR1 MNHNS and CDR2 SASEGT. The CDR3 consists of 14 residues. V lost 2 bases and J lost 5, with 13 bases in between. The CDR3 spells CASSEQALMNEQYF. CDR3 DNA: TGTGCCAGCAGTGAACAGGCCCTCATGAACGAGCAGTACTTC.

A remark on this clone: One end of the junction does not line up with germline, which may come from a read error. The CDR3 loop reads CASSLGSLGTQYF. In DNA form, the CDR3 reads TGTGCTAGCAGCTTAGGTTCCCTAGGGACCCAGTACTTC. The V call is TRBV7-7, the J call TRBJ2-5; D not certain. Per germline, CDR1 SSHAT and CDR2 FNYEAQ (reference sequence). This CDR3 has 13 residues.

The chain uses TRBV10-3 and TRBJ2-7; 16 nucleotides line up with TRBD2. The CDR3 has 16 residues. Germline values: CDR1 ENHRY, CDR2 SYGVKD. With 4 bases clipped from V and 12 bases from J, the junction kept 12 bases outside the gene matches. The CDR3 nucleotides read TGTGCCATCAGTGGGGAACCGGGACTAGCGGGAGGGCCTGGGTACTTC. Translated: CAISGEPGLAGGPGYF.

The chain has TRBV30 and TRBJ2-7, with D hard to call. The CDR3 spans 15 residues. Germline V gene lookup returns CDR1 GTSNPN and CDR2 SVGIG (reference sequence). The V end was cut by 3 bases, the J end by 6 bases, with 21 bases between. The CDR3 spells CAWRARRLSTGEQYF. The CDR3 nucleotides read TGTGCCTGGAGGGCTAGAAGGCTTTCGACCGGCGAGCAGTACTTC.

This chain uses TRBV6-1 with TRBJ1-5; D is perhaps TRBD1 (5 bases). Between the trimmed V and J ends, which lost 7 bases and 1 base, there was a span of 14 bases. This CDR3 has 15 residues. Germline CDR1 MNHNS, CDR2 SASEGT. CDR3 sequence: CASKAPGMSNQPQHF. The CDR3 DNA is TGTGCCAGCAAGGCACCAGGGATGAGCAATCAGCCCCAGCATTTT.

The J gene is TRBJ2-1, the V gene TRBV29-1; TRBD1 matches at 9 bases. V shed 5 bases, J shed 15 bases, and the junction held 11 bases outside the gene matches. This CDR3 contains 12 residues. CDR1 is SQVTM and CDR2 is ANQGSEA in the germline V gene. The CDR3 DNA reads TGCAGCGTTTCAGCCGGGACAGGGCTCCGGTTCTTC. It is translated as CSVSAGTGLRFF.

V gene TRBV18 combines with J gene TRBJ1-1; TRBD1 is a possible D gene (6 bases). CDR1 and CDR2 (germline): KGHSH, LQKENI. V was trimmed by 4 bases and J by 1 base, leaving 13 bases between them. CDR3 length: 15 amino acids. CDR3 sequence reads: CASSLQMTGNTEAFF. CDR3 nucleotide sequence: TGTGCCAGCTCACTACAAATGACAGGGAACACTGAAGCTTTCTTT.